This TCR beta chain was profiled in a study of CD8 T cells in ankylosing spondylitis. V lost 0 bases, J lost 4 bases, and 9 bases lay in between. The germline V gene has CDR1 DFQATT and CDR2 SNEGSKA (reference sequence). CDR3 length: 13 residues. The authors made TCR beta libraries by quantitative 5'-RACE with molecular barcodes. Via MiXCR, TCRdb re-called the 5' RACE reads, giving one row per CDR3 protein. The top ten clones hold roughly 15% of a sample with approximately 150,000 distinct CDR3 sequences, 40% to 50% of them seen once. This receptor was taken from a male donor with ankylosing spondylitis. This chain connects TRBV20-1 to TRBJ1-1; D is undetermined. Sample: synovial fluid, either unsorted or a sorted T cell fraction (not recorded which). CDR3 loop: CSARDLEGTEAFF. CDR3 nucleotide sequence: TGCAGTGCTAGAGATCTGGAGGGCACTGAAGCTTTCTTT.